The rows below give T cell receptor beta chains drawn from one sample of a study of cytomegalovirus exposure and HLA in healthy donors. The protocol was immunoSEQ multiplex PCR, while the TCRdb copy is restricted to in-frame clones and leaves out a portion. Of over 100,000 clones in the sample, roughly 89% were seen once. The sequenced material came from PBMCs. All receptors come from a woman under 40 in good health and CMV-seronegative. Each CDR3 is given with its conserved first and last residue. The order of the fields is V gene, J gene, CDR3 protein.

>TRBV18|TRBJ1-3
CASSSWTGASSSGNTIYF
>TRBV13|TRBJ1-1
CASSLGQGYTEAFF
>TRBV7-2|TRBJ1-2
CASSPAGYGYTF
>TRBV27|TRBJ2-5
CASSVRYSGSLETQYF
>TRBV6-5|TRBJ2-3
CASSYSGGATDTQYF
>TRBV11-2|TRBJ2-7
CASSLGADSTYEQYF
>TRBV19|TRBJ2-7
CASNSGLAGGQQYF
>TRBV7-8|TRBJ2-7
CASSLQGSSYEQYF
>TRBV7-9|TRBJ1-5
CASSLDRGRKHF
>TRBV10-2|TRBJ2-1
CASSETLTVYNEQFF
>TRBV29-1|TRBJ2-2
CSVSVIERGGELFF
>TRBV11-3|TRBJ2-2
CASSLSGLNTGELFF
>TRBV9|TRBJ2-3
CASSVEAGGPGNTQYF
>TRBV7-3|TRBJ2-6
CASSLTQTSGANVLTF
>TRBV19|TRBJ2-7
CASRVGGNSYEQYF
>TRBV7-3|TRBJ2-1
CASSPPGDYNEQFF
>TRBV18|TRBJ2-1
CASSFGQGGGEQFF
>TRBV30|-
CASGGGLAGPVYEQYF
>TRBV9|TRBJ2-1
CASSVGQDNEQFF
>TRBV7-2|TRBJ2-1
CASSRWALYNEQFF
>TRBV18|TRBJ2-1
CASSPQRVYNEQFF
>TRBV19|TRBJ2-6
CASSIDQGVDVLTF
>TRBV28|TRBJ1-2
CASSSARTGTTMYGYTF
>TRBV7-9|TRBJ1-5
CASSRDSSNQPQHF
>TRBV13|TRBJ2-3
CASSPASGPSGDTQYF
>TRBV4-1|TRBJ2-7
CASSQFDGYEQYF
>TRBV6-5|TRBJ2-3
CASSQPGTDTQYF
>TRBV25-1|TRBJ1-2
CASSHSSLNYGYTF
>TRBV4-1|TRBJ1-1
CASSQPRTGGLNTEAFF
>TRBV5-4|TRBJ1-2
CASSRGQGMEGYTF
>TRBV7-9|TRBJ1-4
CSSSLGAERPATNEKLFF
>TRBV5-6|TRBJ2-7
CASSLRPRPYEQYF
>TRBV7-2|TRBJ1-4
CASSLNQGSLNEKLFF
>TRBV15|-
CATSILASYEQYF
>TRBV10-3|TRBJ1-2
CAISEIGTGTRSGYGYTF
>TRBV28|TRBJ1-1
CASSWITVVDTEAFF
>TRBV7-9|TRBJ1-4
CSSSSESTGWIF
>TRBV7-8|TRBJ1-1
CASSSPTGLLNTEAFF
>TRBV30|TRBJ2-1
CAWSPLAGDNEQFF
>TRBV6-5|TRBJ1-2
CASSLDLGGLGYTF
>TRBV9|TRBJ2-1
CASSVASYNEQFF
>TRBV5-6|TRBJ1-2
CASTTRRDPAGYTF
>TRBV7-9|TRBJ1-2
CASSLQRAQGGYTF
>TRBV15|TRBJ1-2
CATSRDEEVAGYTF
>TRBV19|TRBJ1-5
CASSRGVREGQPQHF
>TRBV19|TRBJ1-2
CASSIGGATNYGYTF
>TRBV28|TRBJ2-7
CAIRQGYEQYF
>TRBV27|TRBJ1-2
CASSLGGTGFGYTF
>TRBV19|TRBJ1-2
CASAGQGTTNYGYTF
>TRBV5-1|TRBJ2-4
CASSSGQGNIQYF
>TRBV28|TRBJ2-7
CASRRGQTYEQYF